This is a list of T cell receptor beta chains from one sample in a study of cytomegalovirus exposure and HLA in healthy donors. TCRdb keeps only in-frame clones here, not all; method: immunoSEQ multiplex PCR. The table lists 150,000 to 200,000 clones, about three quarters of them singletons. Sequenced sample: PBMCs. The receptors stem from a girl aged 10 to 17 in good health and CMV-seronegative. Both conserved end residues are part of each CDR3. A D gene is named only where the DNA matches it firmly. Clone sizes are given selectively: once, few, many, or a class where the clone is expanded.

d_gene	v_gene	abundance	j_gene	CDR3aa	CDR3nt
.	TRBV7-4	.	TRBJ1-1	CASSLITPTPLGTEAFF	TGTGCCAGCAGCCTTATTACTCCCACCCCTCTAGGCACTGAAGCTTTCTTT
.	TRBV7-9	once	TRBJ2-1	CASSSSNEQFF	TGTGCCAGCAGCTCGTCCAATGAGCAGTTCTTC
TRBD2	TRBV5-4	.	TRBJ2-1	CASTEGLANEQFF	TGTGCCAGCACGGAGGGACTAGCGAATGAGCAGTTCTTC
.	TRBV4-1	.	TRBJ1-2	CASSQGGLLYTF	TGCGCCAGCAGCCAAGGAGGGCTTCTTTACACCTTC
.	TRBV6-1	.	TRBJ1-4	CASRVGDSYEKLFF	TGTGCCAGCCGGGTAGGGGATAGTTATGAAAAACTGTTTTTT
.	TRBV5-6	few	TRBJ1-6	CASSLSLDSWSSYNSPLHF	TGTGCCAGCAGCTTGTCCCTGGACAGTTGGAGCTCCTATAATTCACCCCTCCACTTT
TRBD1	TRBV19	.	TRBJ2-7	CASLTGYYEQYF	TGTGCCAGTCTGACAGGGTACTACGAGCAGTACTTC
.	TRBV10-1	.	TRBJ1-1	CASSESSLGVNAFF	TGCGCCAGCAGTGAGTCCTCCTTAGGGGTGAATGCTTTCTTT
TRBD1	TRBV19	few	TRBJ2-7	CASSIAPTGTYEQYF	TGTGCCAGTAGTATAGCTCCGACAGGGACCTACGAGCAGTACTTC
.	TRBV18	.	TRBJ1-1	CASSPWVRENTEAFF	TGTGCCAGCTCACCCTGGGTTCGGGAGAACACTGAAGCTTTCTTT
TRBD1	TRBV10-3	.	TRBJ1-1	CAIRDRVNTEAFF	TGTGCCATCAGGGACAGGGTTAACACTGAAGCTTTCTTT
.	TRBV6-1	.	TRBJ1-2	CASSEHRETAGYTF	TGTGCCAGCAGTGAGCACAGGGAGACCGCTGGCTACACCTTC
.	TRBV6-5	.	TRBJ1-2	CASSYTGTSYGYTF	TGTGCCAGCAGTTACACCGGGACATCCTATGGCTACACCTTC
TRBD1	TRBV5-1	once	TRBJ1-5	CASKVGQVSNQPQHF	TGCGCCAGCAAGGTGGGACAGGTTAGCAATCAGCCCCAGCATTTT
TRBD1	TRBV5-4	.	TRBJ2-1	CASSPGTAGGDEQFF	TGTGCCAGCAGCCCCGGGACAGCCGGTGGGGATGAGCAGTTCTTC
.	TRBV19	.	TRBJ1-6	CASSIVVRSSSYNSPLHF	TGTGCCAGTAGTATAGTGGTGCGGAGTAGCTCCTATAATTCACCCCTCCACTTT
.	TRBV4-1	.	TRBJ1-1	CASSHGGMNTEAFF	TGCGCCAGCAGCCACGGGGGAATGAACACTGAAGCTTTCTTT
TRBD1	TRBV10-3	few	TRBJ1-1	CAIRDRGTEAFF	TGTGCCATCAGGGACAGGGGGACTGAAGCTTTCTTT
.	TRBV19	.	TRBJ1-1	CASSVRRGNEAFF	TGTGCCAGTAGTGTCCGGCGGGGCAATGAAGCTTTCTTT
.	TRBV6-1	.	TRBJ2-4	CASSSAVQNIQYF	TGTGCCAGCAGTTCAGCGGTCCAAAACATTCAGTACTTC
TRBD1	TRBV29-1	.	TRBJ1-2	CSVETTRPGQNLFYNYGYTF	TGCAGCGTTGAAACCACAAGGCCGGGACAGAACCTATTTTATAACTATGGCTACACCTTC
TRBD1	TRBV11-2	.	TRBJ1-2	CASSPRDRDRELYGYTF	TGTGCCAGCAGCCCCCGGGACAGGGACCGCGAGCTATATGGCTACACCTTC
TRBD1	TRBV15	.	TRBJ1-2	CATSRGGQGINYGYTF	TGTGCCACCAGCAGAGGAGGACAGGGGATAAACTATGGCTACACCTTC
TRBD1	TRBV6-1	few	TRBJ1-5	CASSLGQGHQPQHF	TGTGCCAGCAGCCTTGGACAGGGGCATCAGCCCCAGCATTTT
.	TRBV6-5	.	TRBJ2-3	CASSSSFSTDTQYF	TGTGCCAGCAGTTCGTCCTTTAGCACAGATACGCAGTATTTT
.	TRBV6-1	.	TRBJ1-2	CASRESLTPNYGYTF	TGTGCCAGCAGGGAATCCCTCACACCCAACTATGGCTACACCTTC
.	TRBV6-1	.	TRBJ1-2	CASSELLTGGGYTF	TGTGCCAGCAGTGAACTATTGACGGGGGGAGGCTACACCTTC
.	TRBV29-1	.	TRBJ2-1	CSVVLLGHNEQFF	TGCAGCGTTGTGCTACTGGGGCACAATGAGCAGTTCTTC
TRBD2	TRBV2	.	TRBJ2-5	CASSDASGPETQYF	TGTGCCAGCAGTGATGCTAGCGGCCCAGAGACCCAGTACTTC
TRBD1	TRBV27	.	TRBJ2-6	CASRRQGSGANVLTF	TGTGCCAGCAGACGACAGGGCTCTGGGGCCAACGTCCTGACTTTC
.	TRBV29-1	.	TRBJ1-5	CSVARGDGNKPQHF	TGCAGCGTTGCTCGCGGGGACGGCAATAAGCCCCAGCATTTT
.	TRBV19	.	TRBJ2-3	CASSPAKWQGKDTQYF	TGTGCCAGTAGCCCGGCTAAATGGCAGGGCAAAGATACGCAGTATTTT
.	TRBV28	.	TRBJ1-2	CASSLAGPLHYGYTF	TGTGCCAGCAGTTTAGCAGGGCCCCTTCACTATGGCTACACCTTC
TRBD2	TRBV6-6	.	TRBJ2-1	CASRGGPYNEQFF	TGTGCCAGCCGCGGGGGGCCCTACAATGAGCAGTTCTTC
TRBD1	TRBV25-1	once	TRBJ1-1	CASSEPGQGMTEAFF	TGTGCCAGCAGTGAACCGGGACAGGGGATGACTGAAGCTTTCTTT
TRBD1	TRBV6-5	.	TRBJ1-2	CASSLTGDEGYTF	TGTGCCAGCAGCCTAACAGGGGACGAAGGCTACACCTTC
TRBD2	TRBV6-6	.	TRBJ2-1	CASAGGDNYEQFF	TGTGCCAGCGCGGGGGGGGACAATTATGAGCAGTTCTTC
TRBD2	TRBV5-1	.	TRBJ2-2	CASSLGRGTITGELFF	TGCGCCAGCAGCTTGGGTCGAGGGACTATCACCGGGGAGCTGTTTTTT
.	TRBV4-2	.	TRBJ1-1	CASSQGEVTEAFF	TGTGCCAGCAGCCAGGGGGAGGTAACTGAAGCTTTCTTT